This record looks at one T cell receptor beta chain sequence and its context. The antigen remains unidentified. At one end the junction does not follow the germline gene, possibly because of a read error. This sample is part of a study of blood T cells in healthy people across ages. A J-beta primer mix and a sample-barcoded 5' primer were used in a second PCR of about 7 to 12 cycles. Every sample returned 2.5 million or more CDR3-containing paired-end reads. TCRdb processed the 5' RACE reads anew with MiXCR; each CDR3 protein has one entry. Of 550,000 to 600,000 distinct CDR3 sequences listed, 40% to 55% are singletons. Germline CDR1 and CDR2: SGHTA and FQGNSA. This CDR3 is 13 amino acids long. Study observations and caveats: The unknown donor CMV status may have confounded expanded clonotype changes. Older age coincided with a roughly linear decline in TCR beta diversity per million T cells.

The authors drew about 9.5 milliliters of peripheral blood from each donor. The TCR originated in a man at least 80 years old in good health. The chain carries TRBV7-2 and TRBJ2-2; perhaps D is TRBD1 or TRBD2 (5 bases each). Material for sequencing was blood. Written as DNA, the CDR3 is TGTGCCAGCAGCTTGGACACTCGTGGGGAGCCGTTTTTT. Protein product: CASSLDTRGEPFF. The full variable domain, in which reference TRBV7-2 and TRBJ2-2 provide the parts outside the CDR3, is GAGVSQSPSNKVTEKGKDVELRCDPISGHTALYWYRQSLGQGLEFLIYFQGNSAPDKSGLPSDRFSAERTGGSVSTLTIQRTQQEDSAVYLCASSLDTRGEPFFGEGSRLTVL.